The 3 T cell receptor beta chains listed next were all sequenced from one sample in a study of immune heterogeneity within non-small cell lung tumors. Template input was genomic DNA from bulk tumor (around 630 ng per sample). Biopsies, several per primary tumor and spaced far apart, were collected during surgery. It was patients with untreated, newly diagnosed non-small cell lung cancer who underwent curative surgery. Amplification of TCR beta CDR3 was performed by multiplex PCR with 32 V and 13 J primers. Each CDR3 protein is one row after TCRdb ran MiXCR on the multiplex PCR reads. Of about 11,000 distinct CDR3 sequences in the sample, around 30% were seen once. The sample taken for sequencing was lung tumor tissue. These receptors were taken from a woman between 45 and 65 years old with non-small cell lung cancer.

For this clonotype: A much larger clone lies a single base off, so this may be a read error. The gene calls are TRBV27 and TRBJ2-7, with D perhaps TRBD1 (5 bases). The CDR3 consists of 13 residues. V gave up 7 bases and J gave up 2 bases, with 12 bases separating them. Per germline, CDR1 MNHEY and CDR2 SMNVEV (reference sequence). This CDR3 reads CASIPSGTYEQYF. DNA for the CDR3: TGTGCCAGCATACCCTCAGGGACCTACGAGCAGTACTTC.

V and J are TRBV6-1 and TRBJ1-5; 7 bases map to TRBD1. This CDR3 comprises 16 residues. The junction had 6 bases not matched to a gene; V was cut back by 4 bases and J by 0 bases. Germline assignment: CDR1 MNHNS and CDR2 SASEGT. The CDR3 reads CASSGRQGDSNQPQHF. The CDR3 nucleotides read TGTGCCAGCAGTGGTAGGCAGGGGGATAGCAATCAGCCCCAGCATTTT.

In its sample, this clonotype was seen many times. The chain uses TRBV19 and TRBJ1-5, with unresolved D. CDR1 and CDR2 from the germline V gene are LNHDA and SQIVND (reference sequence). V gave up 7 bases and J gave up 2 bases, with 18 bases separating them. CDR3 length equals 16 residues. The CDR3 DNA reads TGTGCCAGTACCTCCATCCCCGGGATAGGCAATCAGCCCCAGCATTTT. Amino acids: CASTSIPGIGNQPQHF.